This T cell receptor (beta chain) was recovered during a study of CD8+ T cells in alopecia areata. Study-wide context: Disease severity was quantified as SALT score of affected scalp area.

Study conclusions and caveats: Normal skin's resident alphabeta T cells are sequenced alongside lesional scalp T cells. Administration of tofacitinib significantly diminished scalp clonality and expanded CD8+ clones within the top 100.

Sequencing relied on a cDNA template that was reverse transcribed from extracted RNA. TCRdb keeps only in-frame clones here, not all; method: immunoSEQ multiplex PCR. The sample includes about 100,000 clones, just under 60% of them seen just once. With 3 bases removed from V and 2 bases from J, the gap between germline ends came to 11 bases. CDR1 is SQVTM and CDR2 is ANQGSEA in the germline V gene. The CDR3 has 14 residues. Treatment: oral pan-JAK inhibitor, 5-10 mg twice daily. Isolation of CD4+ and CD8+ T cells from PBMCs was achieved by sorting. Remarks on this clone: Its specificity is not known.

The rearrangement links TRBV29-1 to TRBJ1-3; D possibly corresponds to TRBD1 (6 bases). The TCR was taken from a human donor with alopecia areata. Here the sequenced sample was CD8+ T cells sorted from blood, taken between weeks 55 and 65, from a patient treated with tofacitinib. The CDR3 nucleotides read TGCAGCGTTGATCAGGGGAAAACTGGAAACACCATATATTTT. Amino acids: CSVDQGKTGNTIYF.